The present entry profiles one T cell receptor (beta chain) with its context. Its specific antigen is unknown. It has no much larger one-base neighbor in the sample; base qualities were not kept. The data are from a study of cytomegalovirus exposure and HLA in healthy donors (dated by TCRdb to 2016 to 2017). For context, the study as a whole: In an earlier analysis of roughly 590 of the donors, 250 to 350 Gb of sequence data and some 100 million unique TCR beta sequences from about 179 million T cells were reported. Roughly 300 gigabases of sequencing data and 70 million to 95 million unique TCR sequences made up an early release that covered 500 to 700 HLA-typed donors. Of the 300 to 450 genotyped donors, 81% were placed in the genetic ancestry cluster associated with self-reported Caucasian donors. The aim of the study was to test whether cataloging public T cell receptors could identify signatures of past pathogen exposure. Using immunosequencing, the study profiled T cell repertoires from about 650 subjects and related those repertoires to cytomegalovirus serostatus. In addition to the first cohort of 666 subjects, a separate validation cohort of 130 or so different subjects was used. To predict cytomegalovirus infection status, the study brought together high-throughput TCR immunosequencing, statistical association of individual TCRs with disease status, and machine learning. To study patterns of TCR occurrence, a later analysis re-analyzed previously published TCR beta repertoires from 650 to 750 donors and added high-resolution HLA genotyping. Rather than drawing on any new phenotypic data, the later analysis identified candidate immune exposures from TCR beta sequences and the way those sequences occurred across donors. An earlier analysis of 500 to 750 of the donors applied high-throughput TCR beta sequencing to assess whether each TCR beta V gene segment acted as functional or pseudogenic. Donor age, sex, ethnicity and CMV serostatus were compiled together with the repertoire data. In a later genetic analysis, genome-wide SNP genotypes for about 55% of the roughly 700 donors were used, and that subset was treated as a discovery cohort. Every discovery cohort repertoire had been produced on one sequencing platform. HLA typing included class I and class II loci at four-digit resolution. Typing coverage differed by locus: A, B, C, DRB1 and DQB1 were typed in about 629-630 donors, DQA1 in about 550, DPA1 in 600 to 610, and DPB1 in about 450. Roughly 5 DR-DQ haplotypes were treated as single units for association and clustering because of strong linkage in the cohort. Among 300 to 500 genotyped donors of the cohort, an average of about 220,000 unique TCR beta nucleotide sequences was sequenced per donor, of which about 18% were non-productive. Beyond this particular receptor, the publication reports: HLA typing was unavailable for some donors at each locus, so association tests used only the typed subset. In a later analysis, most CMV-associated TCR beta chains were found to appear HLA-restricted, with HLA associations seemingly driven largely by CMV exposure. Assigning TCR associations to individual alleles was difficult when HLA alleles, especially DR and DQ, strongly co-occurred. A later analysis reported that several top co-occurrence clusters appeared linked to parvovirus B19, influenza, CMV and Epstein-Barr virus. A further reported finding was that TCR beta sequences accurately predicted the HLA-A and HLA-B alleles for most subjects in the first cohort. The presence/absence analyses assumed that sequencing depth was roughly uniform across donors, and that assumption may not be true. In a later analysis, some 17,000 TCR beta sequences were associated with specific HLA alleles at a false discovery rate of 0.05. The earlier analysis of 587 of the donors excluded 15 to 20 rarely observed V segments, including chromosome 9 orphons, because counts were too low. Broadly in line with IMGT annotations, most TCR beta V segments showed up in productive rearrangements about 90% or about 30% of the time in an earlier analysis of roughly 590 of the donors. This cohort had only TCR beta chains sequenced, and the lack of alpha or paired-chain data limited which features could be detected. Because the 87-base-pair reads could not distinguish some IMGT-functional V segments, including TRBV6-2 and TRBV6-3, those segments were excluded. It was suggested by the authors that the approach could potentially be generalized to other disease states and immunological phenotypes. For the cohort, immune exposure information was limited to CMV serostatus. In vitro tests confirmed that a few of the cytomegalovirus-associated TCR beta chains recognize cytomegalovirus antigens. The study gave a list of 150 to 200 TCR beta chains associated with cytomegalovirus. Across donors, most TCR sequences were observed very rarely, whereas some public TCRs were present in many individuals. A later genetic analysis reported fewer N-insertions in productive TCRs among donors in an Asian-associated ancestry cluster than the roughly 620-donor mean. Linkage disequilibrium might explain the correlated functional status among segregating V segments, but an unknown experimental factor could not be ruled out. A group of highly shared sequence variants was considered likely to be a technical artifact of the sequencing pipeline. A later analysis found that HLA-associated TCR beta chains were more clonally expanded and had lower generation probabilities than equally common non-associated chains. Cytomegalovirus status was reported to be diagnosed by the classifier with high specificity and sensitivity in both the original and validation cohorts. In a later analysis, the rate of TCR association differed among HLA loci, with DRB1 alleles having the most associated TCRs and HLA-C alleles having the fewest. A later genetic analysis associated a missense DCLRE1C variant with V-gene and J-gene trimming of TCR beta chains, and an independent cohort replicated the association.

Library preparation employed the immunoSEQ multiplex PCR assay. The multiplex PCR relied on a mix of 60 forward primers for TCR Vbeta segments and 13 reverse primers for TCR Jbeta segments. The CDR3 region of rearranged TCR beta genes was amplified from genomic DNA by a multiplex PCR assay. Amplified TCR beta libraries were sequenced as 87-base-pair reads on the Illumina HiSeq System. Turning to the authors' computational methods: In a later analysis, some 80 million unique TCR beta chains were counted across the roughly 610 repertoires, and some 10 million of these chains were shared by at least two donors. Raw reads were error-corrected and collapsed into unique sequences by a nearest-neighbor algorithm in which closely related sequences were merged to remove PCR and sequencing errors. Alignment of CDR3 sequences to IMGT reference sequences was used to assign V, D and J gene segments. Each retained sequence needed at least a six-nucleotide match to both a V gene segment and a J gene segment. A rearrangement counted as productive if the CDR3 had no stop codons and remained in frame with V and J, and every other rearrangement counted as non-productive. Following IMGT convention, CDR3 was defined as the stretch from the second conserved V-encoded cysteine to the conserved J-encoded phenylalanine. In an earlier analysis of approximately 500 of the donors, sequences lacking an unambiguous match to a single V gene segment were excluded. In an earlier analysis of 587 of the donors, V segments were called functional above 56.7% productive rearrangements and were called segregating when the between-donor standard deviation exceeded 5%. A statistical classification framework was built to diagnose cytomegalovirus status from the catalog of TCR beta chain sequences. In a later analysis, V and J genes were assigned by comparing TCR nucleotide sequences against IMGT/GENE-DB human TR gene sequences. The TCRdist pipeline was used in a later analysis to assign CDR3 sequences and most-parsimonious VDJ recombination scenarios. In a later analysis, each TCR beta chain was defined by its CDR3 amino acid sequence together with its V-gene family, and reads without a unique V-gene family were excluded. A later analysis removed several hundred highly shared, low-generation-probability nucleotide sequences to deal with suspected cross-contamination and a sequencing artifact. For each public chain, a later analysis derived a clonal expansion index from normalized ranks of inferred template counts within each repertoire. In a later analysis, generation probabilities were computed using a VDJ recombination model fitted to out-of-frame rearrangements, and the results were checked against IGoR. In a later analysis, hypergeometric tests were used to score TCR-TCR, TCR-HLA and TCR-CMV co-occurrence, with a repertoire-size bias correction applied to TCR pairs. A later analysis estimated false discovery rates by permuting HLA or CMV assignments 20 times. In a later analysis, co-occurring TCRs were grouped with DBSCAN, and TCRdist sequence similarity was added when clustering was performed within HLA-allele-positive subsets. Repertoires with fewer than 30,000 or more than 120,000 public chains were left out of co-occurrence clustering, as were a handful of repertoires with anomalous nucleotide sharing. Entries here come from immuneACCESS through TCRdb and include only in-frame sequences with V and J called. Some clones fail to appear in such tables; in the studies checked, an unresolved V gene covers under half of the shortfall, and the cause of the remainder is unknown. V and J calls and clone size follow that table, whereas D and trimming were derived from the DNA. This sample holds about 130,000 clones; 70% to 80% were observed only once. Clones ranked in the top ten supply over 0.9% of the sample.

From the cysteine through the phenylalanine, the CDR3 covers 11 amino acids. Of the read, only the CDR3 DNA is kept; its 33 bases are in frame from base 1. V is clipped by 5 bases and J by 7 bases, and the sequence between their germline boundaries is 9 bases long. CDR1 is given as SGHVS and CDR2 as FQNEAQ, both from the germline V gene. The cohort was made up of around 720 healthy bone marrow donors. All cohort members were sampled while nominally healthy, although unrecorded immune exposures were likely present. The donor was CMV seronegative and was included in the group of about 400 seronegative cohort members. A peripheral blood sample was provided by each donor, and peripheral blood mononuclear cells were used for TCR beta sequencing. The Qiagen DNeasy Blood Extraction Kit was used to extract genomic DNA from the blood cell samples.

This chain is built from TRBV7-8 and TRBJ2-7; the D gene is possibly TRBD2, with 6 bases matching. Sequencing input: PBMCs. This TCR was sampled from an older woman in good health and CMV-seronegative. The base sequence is TGTGCCAGCAGCGTAGGAGGGGAGCAGTACTTC. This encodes CASSVGGEQYF.